The clone carrying this T cell receptor (beta chain) was observed a few times. Its antigen is unknown. A junction boundary mismatches the germline segment, possibly from a read error. The sample comes from a study of regulatory T cells in long-lasting Graves disease. Sample time point: persistent/refractory GD, antithyroid drugs over 5 years with positive TRAb. TCR sequences were obtained from RNA taken from PBMCs. The CDR3 consists of 15 residues. Germline values: CDR1 MDHEN, CDR2 SYDVKM. Regarding the study as a whole: Peripheral blood, not thyroid tissue, was the sole material studied. Persistent cases favored TRBV28, TRBJ1-2 and TRBJ2-5.

Assembly of TCR beta libraries relied on iRepertoire HTBI primers together with Arm-PCR of CDR3 regions. TCRdb ran MiXCR on the multiplex PCR reads and lists one entry per CDR3 protein. The data hold a few hundred thousand distinct CDR3 sequences, with 20% to 25% observed a single time. The input for sequencing was peripheral blood mononuclear cells (PBMCs), taken when the disease was refractory, from a patient treated with antithyroid drugs. The V gene is TRBV28, the J gene TRBJ1-1, with TRBD1 identical over 9 bases. This receptor was identified in a woman in her thirties or forties with Graves disease. The CDR3 DNA reads as TGTGCCAGCAGTACCTGGACAGGGGTGAACACTGAAGCTCTCTTT. This encodes CASSTWTGVNTEALF.